This entry lists 13 T cell receptor beta chains sequenced from one sample in a study of blood T cells in healthy people across ages. Alongside a J-beta primer mix, a sample-barcoded 5' primer served in a second PCR lasting 7 to 11 cycles. TCRdb independently ran MiXCR on the 5' RACE reads; one entry per CDR3 protein. Seen here are about 800,000 distinct CDR3 sequences, 20% to 25% observed once, and the top ten hold approximately 3.7%. These data also featured in a second study, about T cells of mothers and their children.

Material: blood. These receptors were obtained from a boy aged 5-17 years in good health.

This chain uses TRBV7-2 with TRBJ2-3; no firm D call. With 1 base removed from V and 1 base from J, the gap between germline ends came to 6 bases. The CDR3 spans 14 residues. Per the germline V gene, CDR1 is SGHTA and CDR2 is FQGNSA. CDR3 nucleotide sequence: TGTGCCAGCAGCTTAGAATGGGGCACAGATACGCAGTATTTT. Its protein product is CASSLEWGTDTQYF.

This clonotype was found a few times. V is TRBV28 and J is TRBJ2-6; 9 nucleotides line up with TRBD1. This CDR3 region has 17 residues. Trimming cost V 6 bases and J 2 bases; bases outside gene matches: 8. CDR1 is MDHEN and CDR2 is SYDVKM in the germline V gene. The CDR3 reads CASRRRGTGPGANVLTF. The CDR3 DNA sequence: TGTGCCAGCAGGCGCAGGGGGACAGGGCCTGGGGCCAACGTCCTGACTTTC.

The chain joins TRBV18 to TRBJ1-1, with D unresolved. Trimming shortened V by 5 bases and J by 3 bases, and 13 bases separated the two germline ends. The CDR3 is 14 residues long. CDR1 KGHSH and CDR2 LQKENI come from the germline V gene. As DNA, the CDR3 is TGTGCCAGCTCAGGTACTAGGAGGGACACTGAAGCTTTCTTT. Translated: CASSGTRRDTEAFF.

This clonotype occurred a few times. V gene TRBV7-2 combines with J gene TRBJ2-5, with D possibly being TRBD2 (5 bases). The ends were cut back, 5 bases at V and 0 bases at J, with 10 bases in the middle. The CDR3 covers 14 residues. CDR1 SGHTA and CDR2 FQGNSA come from the germline V gene. CDR3: CASSRTRHQETQYF. In DNA form, the CDR3 reads TGTGCCAGCAGCAGGACTCGGCACCAAGAGACCCAGTACTTC.

This clonotype has just a few counts. V and J are TRBV9 and TRBJ2-7; TRBD2 might be the D (6 bases). The tail of the sequence fits TRBJ2-1 better, so the J call may be wrong. Germline-derived CDR1 and CDR2 are SGDLS and YYNGEE. This CDR3 has 15 residues. CDR3 sequence (DNA): TGTGCCAGCAGCGTAGATAGCGGCACATACAATGAGCAGTTCTTC. Encoded protein: CASSVDSGTYNEQFF.

The chain uses TRBV20-1 and TRBJ1-1, with 8 bases lining up with TRBD1. The CDR3 is 13 residues long. Germline trimming cut 6 bases from V and 5 bases from J; bases unmatched to any gene: 8. Germline CDR1 reads DFQATT; CDR2 reads SNEGSKA (reference sequence). The CDR3 here is CSAPDRVGTEAFF. Written as DNA, the CDR3 is TGCAGTGCGCCGGACAGGGTAGGGACTGAAGCTTTCTTT.

In its sample, this clonotype was seen a few times. The chain recombines TRBV7-8 with TRBJ1-5; D remains unclear. The V gene's germline CDR1 is SGHVS and CDR2 FQNEAQ. V dropped 4 bases and J dropped 2 bases, with 15 bases sitting between them. This CDR3 is built from 16 residues. The CDR3, as DNA: TGTGCCAGCAGCTCTAGAATCCAAGGCGGCAATCAGCCCCAGCATTTT. Encoded protein: CASSSRIQGGNQPQHF. The full variable domain, completed using reference TRBV7-8 and TRBJ1-5, is GAGVSQSPRYKVAKRGQDVALRCDPISGHVSLFWYQQALGQGPEFLTYFQNEAQLDKSGLPSDRFFAERPEGSVSTLKIQRTQQEDSAVYLCASSSRIQGGNQPQHFGDGTRLSIL.

V gene TRBV15 combines with J gene TRBJ2-1; D is undetermined. The end of the DNA is better explained by TRBJ2-5, so the J call may be wrong. CDR1 is LNHNV, CDR2 YYDKDF, per germline (reference sequence). CDR3 size: 13 residues. The CDR3: CATSRPKPWTQYF. The CDR3 DNA reads as TGTGCCACCAGCAGGCCAAAACCGTGGACCCAGTACTTC.

As concerns this clonotype: At one boundary the junction diverges from the germline segment, which might be a read error. The chain carries TRBV4-3 and TRBJ1-1; TRBD1 matches 9 bases. CDR1 is LGHNA, CDR2 YSLEER, per germline. The length of the CDR3 is 16 residues. This chain's CDR3 is CASSQGETGTGFEALF. In DNA, the CDR3 is TGCGCCAGCAGCCAAGGGGAGACCGGGACAGGGTTTGAAGCTCTCTTT.

The chain carries TRBV20-1 and TRBJ2-7; D gene uncertain. CDR1 DFQATT and CDR2 SNEGSKA come from the germline V gene (reference sequence). The CDR3 spans 14 residues. The germline V and J ends were trimmed by 1 base and 4 bases, with 14 bases remaining between them. DNA for the CDR3: TGCAGTGCTAGAGTCCCCCCGAGAAGTTACGAGCAGTACTTC. Translating it yields CSARVPPRSYEQYF.

The chain combines TRBV7-2 with TRBJ1-2; D possibly corresponds to TRBD1 (6 bases). V was trimmed by 5 bases and J by 2 bases, leaving 15 bases between them. The CDR3 contains 15 residues. Germline V gene lookup returns CDR1 SGHTA and CDR2 FQGNSA. The CDR3 loop is CASSLQGRGNYGYTF. The CDR3 DNA sequence: TGTGCCAGCAGCCTCCAGGGGCGCGGAAACTATGGCTACACCTTC.

The chain is built from TRBV19 and TRBJ2-5, with D possibly matching TRBD2 (7 bases). There are 15 residues in the CDR3. The V gene's germline CDR1 is LNHDA and CDR2 SQIVND (reference sequence). V lost 1 base to trimming and J lost 5 bases, with 14 bases between them. CDR3 in DNA: TGTGCCAGTAGTATAGTCGCGGGGGCGATGGAGACCCAGTACTTC. Protein: CASSIVAGAMETQYF.

Only a few counts were recorded for this clonotype. The chain links TRBV11-1 to TRBJ2-1; 12 nucleotides match TRBD2. CDR3 length: 20 amino acids. From germline, CDR1 is SGHAT and CDR2 FQDESV (reference sequence). V was clipped by 5 bases and J by 4 bases; unmatched bases: 18. The CDR3 loop is CASSTGPSGLAGPGYNEQFF. The DNA for the CDR3 is TGTGCCAGCAGCACGGGACCGTCGGGACTAGCGGGCCCCGGGTACAATGAGCAGTTCTTC.